This T cell receptor (beta chain) derives from a study of shared clonotypes between healthy human individuals. The CDR3 has 13 amino acids. CDR1 SEHNR and CDR2 FQNEAQ come from the germline V gene (reference sequence). Trimming took 1 base from V and 7 from J, leaving 10 bases between them. This clone was found a few times. Sequencing was performed with immunoSEQ multiplex PCR; in TCRdb, only in-frame clones are kept and a portion is missing. This sample has about 470,000 clones, with around 75% found just once. Material for sequencing was PBMCs. This receptor was taken from a middle-aged woman in good health. Some clones in this sample may be carry-over from other donors' samples. The chain recombines TRBV7-9 with TRBJ1-1; D is ambiguous. This chain's CDR3 is CASSLGLASEAFF. CDR3 nucleotide sequence: TGTGCCAGCAGCTTAGGCCTAGCAAGTGAAGCTTTCTTT.